These 8 T cell receptor beta chains came from one sample sequenced in a study of cytomegalovirus exposure and HLA in healthy donors. Use of 60 Vbeta and 13 Jbeta primers characterized the PCR. Repertoires were generated with immunoSEQ multiplex PCR, while TCRdb's copy carries only in-frame clones and drops some. Recorded for this sample: approximately 190,000 clones. The specimen sequenced was PBMCs. The receptors shown here come from a boy aged 5-17 years in good health and CMV-seronegative.

The CDR3 DNA reads TGCAGCACCCGGGGGGGCTCATACCCCTACGAGCAGTACTTC. As protein: CSTRGGSYPYEQYF. The chain is built from TRBV29-1 and TRBJ2-7; 8 positions agree with TRBD2. The CDR3 has 14 residues. CDR1 and CDR2 from the germline V gene are SQVTM and ANQGSEA. V shed 8 bases, J shed 2 bases, and the junction held 11 bases outside the gene matches.

V gene TRBV7-7 combines with J gene TRBJ1-1; no clear D gene. CDR3 length equals 13 residues. Germline V gene sequence: CDR1 SSHAT, CDR2 FNYEAQ (reference sequence). CDR3 in DNA: TGTGCTAGCTCGAGGGATGTGGACACTGAAGCTTTCTTT. It translates to CASSRDVDTEAFF.

The V call is TRBV4-1, the J call TRBJ1-1, with TRBD1 matching over 10 bases. In germline, CDR1 is MGHRA, CDR2 YSYEKL. V was clipped by 3 bases and J by 11 bases; unmatched bases: 6. This CDR3 contains 13 residues. The CDR3, as DNA: TGCGCCAGCAGCCATGCGACAGGGGGCTTCGCTTTCTTT. This encodes CASSHATGGFAFF.

This sequence joins TRBV30 and TRBJ1-5, with 7 positions matching TRBD1. Losses at the gene ends were 2 bases for V and 2 bases for J; bases not matched to a gene: 9. The CDR3 spans 16 residues. Germline V gene lookup returns CDR1 GTSNPN and CDR2 SVGIG (reference sequence). In nucleotides, the CDR3 is TGTGCCTGGAGTCCCAACACAGGGGTACGCAATCAGCCCCAGCATTTT. This translates into CAWSPNTGVRNQPQHF.

Here the CDR3 reads CASSSRFTEAFF. The CDR3 DNA is TGTGCCAGCAGTTCCCGTTTCACTGAAGCTTTCTTT. This rearrangement joins TRBV28 to TRBJ1-1; D gene uncertain. CDR3 length equals 12 residues. Trimming cost V 4 bases and J 4 bases, with 7 bases left between them. Germline CDR1 reads MDHEN; CDR2 reads SYDVKM.

The rearrangement links TRBV15 to TRBJ1-2; D may be TRBD1 (5 bases). The V end lost 1 base, the J end lost 3 bases, and 9 bases lay between the germline ends. The CDR3 has 14 amino acids. The germline CDR1 and CDR2 sequences are LNHNV and YYDKDF (reference sequence). This CDR3 is CATSRARGDYGYTF. CDR3 coding DNA: TGTGCCACCAGCAGAGCTCGGGGGGACTATGGCTACACCTTC.

The DNA of the CDR3 is TGTGCCAGTAGTACGACAGGAATCACAGATACGCAGTATTTT. The encoded protein is CASSTTGITDTQYF. The genes are TRBV19 and TRBJ2-3, with D maybe TRBD1 (6 bases). CDR1 is LNHDA and CDR2 is SQIVND in the germline V gene (reference sequence). The CDR3 loop spans 14 amino acids. Trimming shortened V by 4 bases and J by 2 bases, and 10 bases separated the two germline ends.

Comment on this clone: The junction departs from germline at one end; a sequencing error may be responsible. The chain carries TRBV7-7 and TRBJ2-2, with D possibly being TRBD2 (6 bases). CDR3 length: 13 residues. Germline V gene sequence: CDR1 SSHAT, CDR2 FNYEAQ (reference sequence). In DNA, the CDR3 is TGTGCTAGCAGCTCAGGGACTCCGGGGGAGCTGTTTTTT. It is translated as CASSSGTPGELFF.